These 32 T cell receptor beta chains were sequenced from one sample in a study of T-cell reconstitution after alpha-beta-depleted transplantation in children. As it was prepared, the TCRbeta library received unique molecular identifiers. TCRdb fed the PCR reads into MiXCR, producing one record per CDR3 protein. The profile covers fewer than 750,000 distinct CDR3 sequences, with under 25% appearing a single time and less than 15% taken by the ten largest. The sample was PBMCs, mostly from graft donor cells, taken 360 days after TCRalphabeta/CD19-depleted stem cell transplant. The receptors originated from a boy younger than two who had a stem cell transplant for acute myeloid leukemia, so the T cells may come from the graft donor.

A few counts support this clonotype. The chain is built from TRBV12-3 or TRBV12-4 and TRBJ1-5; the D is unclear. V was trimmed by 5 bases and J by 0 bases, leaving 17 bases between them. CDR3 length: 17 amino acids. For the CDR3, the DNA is TGTGCCAGCAGTGTAGACATTTCCTTAGCTAGCAATCAGCCCCAGCATTTT. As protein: CASSVDISLASNQPQHF.

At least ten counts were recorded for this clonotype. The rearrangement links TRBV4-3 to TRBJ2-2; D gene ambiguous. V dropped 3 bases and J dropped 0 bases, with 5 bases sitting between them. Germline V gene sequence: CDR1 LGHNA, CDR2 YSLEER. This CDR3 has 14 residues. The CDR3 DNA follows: TGCGCCAGCAGCCACCGAGCGAACACCGGGGAGCTGTTTTTT. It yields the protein CASSHRANTGELFF.

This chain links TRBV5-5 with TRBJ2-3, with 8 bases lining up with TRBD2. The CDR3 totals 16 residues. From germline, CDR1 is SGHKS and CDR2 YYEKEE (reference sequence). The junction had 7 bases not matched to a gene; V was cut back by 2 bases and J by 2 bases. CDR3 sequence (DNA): TGTGCCAGCAGCTTTGGTAGCGGGATGGTCACAGATACGCAGTATTTT. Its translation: CASSFGSGMVTDTQYF.

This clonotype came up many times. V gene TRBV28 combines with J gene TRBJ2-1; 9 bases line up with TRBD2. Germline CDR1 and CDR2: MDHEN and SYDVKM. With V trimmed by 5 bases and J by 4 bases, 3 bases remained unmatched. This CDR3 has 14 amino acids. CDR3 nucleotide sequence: TGTGCCAGCAGTGTGCGGGGGGGGTACAATGAGCAGTTCTTC. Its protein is CASSVRGGYNEQFF.

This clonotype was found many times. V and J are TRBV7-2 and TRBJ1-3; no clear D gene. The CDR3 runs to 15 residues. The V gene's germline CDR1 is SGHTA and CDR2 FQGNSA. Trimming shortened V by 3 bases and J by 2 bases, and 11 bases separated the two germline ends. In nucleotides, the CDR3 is TGTGCCAGCAGCTTTCTCTTGGTCGCTGGAAACACCATATATTTT. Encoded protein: CASSFLLVAGNTIYF. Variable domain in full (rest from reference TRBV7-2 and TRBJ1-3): GAGVSQSPSNKVTEKGKDVELRCDPISGHTALYWYRQSLGQGLEFLIYFQGNSAPDKSGLPSDRFSAERTGGSVSTLTIQRTQQEDSAVYLCASSFLLVAGNTIYFGEGSWLTVV.

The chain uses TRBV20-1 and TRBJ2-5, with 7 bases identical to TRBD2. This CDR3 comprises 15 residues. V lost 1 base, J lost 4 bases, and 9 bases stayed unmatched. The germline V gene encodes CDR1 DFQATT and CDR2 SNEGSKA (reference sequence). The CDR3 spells CSARALGLGRETQYF. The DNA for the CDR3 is TGCAGTGCTAGAGCCCTAGGACTAGGGAGAGAGACCCAGTACTTC.

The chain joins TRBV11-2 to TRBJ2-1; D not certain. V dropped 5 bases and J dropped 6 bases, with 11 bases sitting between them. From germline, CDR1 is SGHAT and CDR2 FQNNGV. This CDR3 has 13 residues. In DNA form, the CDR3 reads TGTGCCAGCAGCCACCCCAGATCCAATGAGCAGTTCTTC. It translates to CASSHPRSNEQFF.

CDR3 in DNA: TGTGCCAGCAGCAAACCAGGGGCCATCCCCTCCGAGCAGTACTTC. Translating it yields CASSKPGAIPSEQYF. The chain is built from TRBV7-2 and TRBJ2-7, with D tentatively TRBD1 (6 bases). V gave up 5 bases and J gave up 6 bases, with 20 bases separating them. The germline V gene encodes CDR1 SGHTA and CDR2 FQGNSA. The CDR3 is 15 residues long.

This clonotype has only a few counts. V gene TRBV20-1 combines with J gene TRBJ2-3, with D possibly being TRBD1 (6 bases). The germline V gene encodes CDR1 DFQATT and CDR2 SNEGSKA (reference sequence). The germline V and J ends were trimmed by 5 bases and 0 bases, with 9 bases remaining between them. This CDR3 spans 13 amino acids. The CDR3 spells CSALRGSTDTQYF. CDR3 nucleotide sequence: TGCAGTGCTCTCAGGGGAAGCACAGATACGCAGTATTTT.

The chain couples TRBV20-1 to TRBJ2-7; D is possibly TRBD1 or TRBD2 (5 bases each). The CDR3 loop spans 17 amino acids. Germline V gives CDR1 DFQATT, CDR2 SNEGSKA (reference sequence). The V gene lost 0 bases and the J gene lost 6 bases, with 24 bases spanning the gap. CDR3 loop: CSARDSSPRGGPFEQYF. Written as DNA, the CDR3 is TGCAGTGCTAGAGATTCGAGTCCCCGGGGCGGTCCTTTCGAGCAGTACTTC.

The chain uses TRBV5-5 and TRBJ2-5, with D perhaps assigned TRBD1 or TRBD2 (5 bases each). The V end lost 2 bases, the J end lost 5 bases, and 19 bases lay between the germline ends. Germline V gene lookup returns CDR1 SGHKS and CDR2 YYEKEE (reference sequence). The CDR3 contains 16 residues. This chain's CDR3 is CASSFGAGMVGETQYF. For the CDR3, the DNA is TGTGCCAGCAGCTTCGGGGCAGGGATGGTCGGGGAGACCCAGTACTTC.

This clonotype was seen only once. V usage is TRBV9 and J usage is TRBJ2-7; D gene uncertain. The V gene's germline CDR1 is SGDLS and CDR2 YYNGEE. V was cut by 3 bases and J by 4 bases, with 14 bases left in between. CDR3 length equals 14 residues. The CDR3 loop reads CASSAGSGAYEQYF. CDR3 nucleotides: TGTGCCAGCAGCGCCGGATCGGGCGCTTACGAGCAGTACTTC.

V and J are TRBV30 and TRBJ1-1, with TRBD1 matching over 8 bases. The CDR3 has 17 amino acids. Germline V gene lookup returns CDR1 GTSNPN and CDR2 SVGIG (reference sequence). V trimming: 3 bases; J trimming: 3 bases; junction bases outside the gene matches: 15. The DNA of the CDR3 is TGTGCCTGGAGGGACAGGGTTCCTCAGAGCGGCCACACTGAAGCTTTCTTT. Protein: CAWRDRVPQSGHTEAFF. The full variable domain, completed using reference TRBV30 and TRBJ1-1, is SQTIHQWPATLVQPVGSPLSLECTVEGTSNPNLYWYRQAAGRGLQLLFYSVGIGQISSEVPQNLSASRPQDRQFILSSKKLLLSDSGFYLCAWRDRVPQSGHTEAFFGQGTRLTVV.

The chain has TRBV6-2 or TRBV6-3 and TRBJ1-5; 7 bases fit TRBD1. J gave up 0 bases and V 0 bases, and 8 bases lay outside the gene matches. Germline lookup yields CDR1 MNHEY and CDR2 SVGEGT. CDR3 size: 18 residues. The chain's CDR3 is CASSYSPTGDFSNQPQHF. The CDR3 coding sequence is TGTGCCAGCAGTTACTCGCCAACAGGGGACTTTAGCAATCAGCCCCAGCATTTT.

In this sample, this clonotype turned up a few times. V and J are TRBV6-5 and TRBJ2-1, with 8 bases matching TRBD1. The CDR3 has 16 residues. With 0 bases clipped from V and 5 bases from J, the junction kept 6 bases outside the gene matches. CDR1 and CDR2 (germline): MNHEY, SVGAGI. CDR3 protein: CASSYSPDRAHNEQFF. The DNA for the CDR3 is TGTGCCAGCAGTTACTCGCCGGACAGGGCACACAATGAGCAGTTCTTC.

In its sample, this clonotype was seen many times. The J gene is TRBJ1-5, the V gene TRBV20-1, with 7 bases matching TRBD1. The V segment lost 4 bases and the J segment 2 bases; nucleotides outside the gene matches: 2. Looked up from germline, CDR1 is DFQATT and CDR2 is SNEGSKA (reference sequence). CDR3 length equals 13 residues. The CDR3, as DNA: TGCAGTGCTATAGGACAGGGCAATCAGCCCCAGCATTTT. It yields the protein CSAIGQGNQPQHF.

The CDR3, as DNA: TGCGCCAGCAGCCAAGTGGGAGGGAGCGGGGGGGCGGATACGCAGTATTTT. This gives the protein CASSQVGGSGGADTQYF. The chain carries TRBV4-3 and TRBJ2-3; 10 bases align to TRBD2. CDR1 is LGHNA, CDR2 YSLEER, per germline. This CDR3 has 17 amino acids. The V segment lost 1 base and the J segment 6 bases; nucleotides outside the gene matches: 10.

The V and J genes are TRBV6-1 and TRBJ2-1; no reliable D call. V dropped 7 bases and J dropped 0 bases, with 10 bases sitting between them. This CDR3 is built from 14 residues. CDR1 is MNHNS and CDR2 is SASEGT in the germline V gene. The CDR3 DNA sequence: TGTGCCAGCACTCATGATAGCTCCTACAATGAGCAGTTCTTC. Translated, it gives CASTHDSSYNEQFF.

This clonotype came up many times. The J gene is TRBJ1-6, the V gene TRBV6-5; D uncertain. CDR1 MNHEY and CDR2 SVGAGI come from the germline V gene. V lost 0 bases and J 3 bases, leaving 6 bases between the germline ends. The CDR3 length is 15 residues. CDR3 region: CASSYSAVYNSPLHF. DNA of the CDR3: TGTGCCAGCAGTTACTCGGCAGTCTATAATTCACCCCTCCACTTT.

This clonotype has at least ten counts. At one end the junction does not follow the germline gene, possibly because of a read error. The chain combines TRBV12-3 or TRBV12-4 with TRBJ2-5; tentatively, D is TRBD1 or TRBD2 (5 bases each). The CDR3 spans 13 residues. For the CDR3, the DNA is TGTGCCAGCAGTCTAGCCAACAGGGAGACCCAGTACTTC. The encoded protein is CASSLANRETQYF.

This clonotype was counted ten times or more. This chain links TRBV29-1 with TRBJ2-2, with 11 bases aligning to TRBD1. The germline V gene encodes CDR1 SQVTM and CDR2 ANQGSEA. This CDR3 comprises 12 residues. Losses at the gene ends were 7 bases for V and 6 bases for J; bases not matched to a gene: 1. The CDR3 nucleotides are TGCAGCGGGACAGGGGGCTCCGGGGAGCTGTTTTTT. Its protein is CSGTGGSGELFF.

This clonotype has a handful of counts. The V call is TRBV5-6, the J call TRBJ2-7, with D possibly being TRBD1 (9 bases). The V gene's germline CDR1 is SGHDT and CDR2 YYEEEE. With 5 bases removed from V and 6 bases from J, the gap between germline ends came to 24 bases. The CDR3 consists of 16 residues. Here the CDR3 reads CASSQRGTGTSAEQYF. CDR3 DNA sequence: TGTGCCAGCAGTCAGCGGGGGACAGGGACTTCGGCCGAGCAGTACTTC.

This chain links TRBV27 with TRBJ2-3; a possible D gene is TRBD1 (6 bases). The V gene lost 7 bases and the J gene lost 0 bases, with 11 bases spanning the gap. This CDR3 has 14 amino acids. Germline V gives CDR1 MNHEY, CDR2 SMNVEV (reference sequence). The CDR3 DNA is TGTGCCAGCAACACAGGGTTCAGCACAGATACGCAGTATTTT. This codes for CASNTGFSTDTQYF.

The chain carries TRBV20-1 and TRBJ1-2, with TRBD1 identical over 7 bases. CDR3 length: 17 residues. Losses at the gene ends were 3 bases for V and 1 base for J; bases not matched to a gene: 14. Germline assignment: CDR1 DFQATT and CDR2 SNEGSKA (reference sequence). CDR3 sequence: CSARGDRGRGGNYGYTF. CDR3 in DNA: TGCAGTGCTAGGGGGGACAGAGGCCGAGGCGGTAACTATGGCTACACCTTC.

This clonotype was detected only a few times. CDR3 amino acids: CASGLVDGQGNSNQPQHF. CDR3 coding DNA: TGTGCTAGTGGTTTGGTAGATGGACAGGGCAATAGCAATCAGCCCCAGCATTTT. The chain is built from TRBV12-5 and TRBJ1-5; 8 positions match TRBD1. Germline CDR1 LGHNT, CDR2 FRNRAP. V lost 0 bases to trimming and J lost 0 bases; unmatched junction nucleotides: 7. The CDR3 loop spans 18 amino acids.

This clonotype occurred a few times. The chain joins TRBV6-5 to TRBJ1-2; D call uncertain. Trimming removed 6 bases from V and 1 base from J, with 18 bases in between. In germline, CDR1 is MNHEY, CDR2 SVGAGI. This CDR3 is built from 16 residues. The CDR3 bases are TGTGCCAGCAGAGCTTCCGCGGGTGTGGATAACTATGGCTACACCTTC. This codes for CASRASAGVDNYGYTF.

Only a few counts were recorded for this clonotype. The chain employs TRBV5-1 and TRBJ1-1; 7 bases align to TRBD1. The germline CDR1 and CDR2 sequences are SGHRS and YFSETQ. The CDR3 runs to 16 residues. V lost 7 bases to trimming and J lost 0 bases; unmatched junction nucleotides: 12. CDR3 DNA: TGCGCCAGCGGGGGGGTGACAGGGCCCATGAACACTGAAGCTTTCTTT. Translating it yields CASGGVTGPMNTEAFF. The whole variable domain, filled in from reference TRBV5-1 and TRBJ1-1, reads KAGVTQTPRYLIKTRGQQVTLSCSPISGHRSVSWYQQTPGQGLQFLFEYFSETQRNKGNFPGRFSGRQFSNSRSEMNVSTLELGDSALYLCASGGVTGPMNTEAFFGQGTRLTVV.

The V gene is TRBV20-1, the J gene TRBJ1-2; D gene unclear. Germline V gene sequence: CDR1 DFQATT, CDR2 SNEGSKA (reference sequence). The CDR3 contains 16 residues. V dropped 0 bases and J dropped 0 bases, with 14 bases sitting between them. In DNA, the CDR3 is TGCAGTGCTAGAGACGGAAGGGCGTGGACTAACTATGGCTACACCTTC. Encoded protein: CSARDGRAWTNYGYTF.

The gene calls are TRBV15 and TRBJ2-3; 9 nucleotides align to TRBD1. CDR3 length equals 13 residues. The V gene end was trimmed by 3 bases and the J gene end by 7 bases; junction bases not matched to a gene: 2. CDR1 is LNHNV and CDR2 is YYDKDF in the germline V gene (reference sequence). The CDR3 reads CATSRTGGYTQYF. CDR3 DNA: TGTGCCACCAGCAGGACAGGGGGGTATACGCAGTATTTT.

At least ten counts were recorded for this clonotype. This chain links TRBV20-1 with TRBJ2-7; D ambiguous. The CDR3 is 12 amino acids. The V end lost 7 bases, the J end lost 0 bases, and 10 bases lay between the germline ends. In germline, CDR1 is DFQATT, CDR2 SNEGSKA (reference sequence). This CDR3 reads CSGTESSYEQYF. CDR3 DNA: TGCAGTGGTACGGAGAGCTCCTACGAGCAGTACTTC.

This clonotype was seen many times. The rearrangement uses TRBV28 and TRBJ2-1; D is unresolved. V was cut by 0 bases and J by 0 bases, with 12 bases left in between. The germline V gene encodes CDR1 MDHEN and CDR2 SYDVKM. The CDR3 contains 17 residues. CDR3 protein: CASSLWRLVISYNEQFF. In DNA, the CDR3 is TGTGCCAGCAGTTTATGGAGACTCGTGATCTCCTACAATGAGCAGTTCTTC.

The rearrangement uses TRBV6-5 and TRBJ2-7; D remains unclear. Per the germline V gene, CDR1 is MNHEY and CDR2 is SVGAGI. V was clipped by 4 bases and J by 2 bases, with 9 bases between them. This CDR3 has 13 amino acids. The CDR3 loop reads CASSSRSPYEQYF. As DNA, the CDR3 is TGTGCCAGCAGTTCACGTTCCCCCTACGAGCAGTACTTC.